This is a list of T cell receptor beta chains from one sample in a study of blood T cell repertoires in COVID-19. Assay: immunoSEQ multiplex PCR; the TCRdb copy retains only in-frame clones and omits some. The sample has over 60,000 clones; around 90% are singletons. What was sequenced was peripheral blood. The receptors shown here come from a man between 50 and 59 years old with acute or convalescent COVID-19. CDR3s include the opening cysteine and the closing phenylalanine or tryptophan. The order of the fields is D gene, V gene, J gene, clone size, CDR3 protein, CDR3 DNA. The D gene is left open where the match is weak. The listing skips clone size in some rows; elsewhere it reads once, few, many or a size class.

D gene: TRBD2
V gene: TRBV19
J gene: TRBJ2-2
clone size: .
CDR3 protein: CASSFASGGYTGELFF
CDR3 DNA: TGTGCCAGTAGTTTTGCTAGCGGGGGATACACCGGGGAGCTGTTTTTT

D gene: TRBD2
V gene: TRBV29-1
J gene: TRBJ2-1
clone size: .
CDR3 protein: CSVAAGGRNNEQFF
CDR3 DNA: TGCAGCGTTGCTGCGGGGGGGAGAAACAATGAGCAGTTCTTC

D gene: .
V gene: TRBV7-2
J gene: TRBJ2-6
clone size: .
CDR3 protein: CASSQGGAGANVLTF
CDR3 DNA: TGTGCCAGCAGTCAGGGGGGAGCTGGGGCCAACGTCCTGACTTTC

D gene: .
V gene: TRBV14
J gene: TRBJ1-6
clone size: .
CDR3 protein: CASSQDLAYPNSPLHF
CDR3 DNA: TGTGCCAGCAGCCAAGATCTCGCCTATCCGAATTCACCCCTCCACTTT

D gene: .
V gene: TRBV5-1
J gene: TRBJ2-1
clone size: .
CDR3 protein: CASSLLTGSDNEQFF
CDR3 DNA: TGCGCCAGCAGCCTTCTCACGGGATCTGACAATGAGCAGTTCTTC

D gene: .
V gene: TRBV20-1
J gene: TRBJ1-5
clone size: .
CDR3 protein: CSATDSVGNQPQHF
CDR3 DNA: TGCAGTGCTACTGACAGTGTCGGCAATCAGCCCCAGCATTTT

D gene: .
V gene: TRBV27
J gene: TRBJ2-1
clone size: .
CDR3 protein: CASSPRLTSTYNEQFF
CDR3 DNA: TGTGCCAGCAGTCCTAGACTAACCTCAACCTACAATGAGCAGTTCTTC

D gene: TRBD1
V gene: TRBV2
J gene: TRBJ2-2
clone size: .
CDR3 protein: CASGPGTGGTGELFF
CDR3 DNA: TGTGCCAGCGGACCCGGGACAGGGGGGACCGGGGAGCTGTTTTTT

D gene: TRBD2
V gene: TRBV4-3
J gene: TRBJ2-1
clone size: .
CDR3 protein: CASSQAWVAGGYNEQFF
CDR3 DNA: TGCGCCAGCAGCCAGGCCTGGGTAGCGGGAGGCTACAATGAGCAGTTCTTC

D gene: .
V gene: TRBV4-3
J gene: TRBJ1-2
clone size: .
CDR3 protein: CASSQQGHLNYGYTF
CDR3 DNA: TGCGCCAGCAGCCAACAGGGACACCTGAACTATGGCTACACCTTC

D gene: .
V gene: TRBV9
J gene: TRBJ1-5
clone size: .
CDR3 protein: CASSVDLGNQPQHF
CDR3 DNA: TGTGCCAGCAGCGTTGACTTAGGAAATCAGCCCCAGCATTTT

D gene: .
V gene: TRBV18
J gene: TRBJ1-1
clone size: few
CDR3 protein: CASSLGGAGNTEAFF
CDR3 DNA: TGTGCCAGCTCTCTCGGGGGGGCAGGGAACACTGAAGCTTTCTTT

D gene: TRBD1
V gene: TRBV27
J gene: TRBJ1-5
clone size: .
CDR3 protein: CASHSGTGPKNQPQHF
CDR3 DNA: TGTGCCAGCCATTCCGGGACAGGGCCCAAAAATCAGCCCCAGCATTTT

D gene: .
V gene: TRBV30
J gene: TRBJ1-1
clone size: .
CDR3 protein: CAWINGWTVNTEAFF
CDR3 DNA: TGTGCCTGGATCAACGGCTGGACAGTGAACACTGAAGCTTTCTTT

D gene: .
V gene: TRBV5-4
J gene: TRBJ2-4
clone size: once
CDR3 protein: CASSLEAGAKNIQYF
CDR3 DNA: TGTGCCAGCAGCTTGGAGGCCGGGGCCAAAAACATTCAGTACTTC

D gene: .
V gene: TRBV2
J gene: TRBJ1-6
clone size: .
CDR3 protein: CASLFDSYNSPLHF
CDR3 DNA: TGTGCCAGCCTGTTCGACAGCTATAATTCACCCCTCCACTTT

D gene: TRBD1
V gene: TRBV4-2
J gene: TRBJ2-3
clone size: .
CDR3 protein: CASSQVGTGVSTDTQYF
CDR3 DNA: TGTGCCAGCAGCCAAGTTGGGACAGGGGTTAGCACAGATACGCAGTATTTT

D gene: TRBD2
V gene: TRBV24-1
J gene: TRBJ2-2
clone size: .
CDR3 protein: CATSSSGLGELFF
CDR3 DNA: TGTGCCACCAGTTCTAGCGGGTTGGGGGAGCTGTTTTTT

D gene: TRBD1
V gene: TRBV30
J gene: TRBJ1-2
clone size: .
CDR3 protein: CAWSGQGADGYTF
CDR3 DNA: TGTGCCTGGAGTGGCCAGGGGGCTGATGGCTACACCTTC

D gene: TRBD1
V gene: TRBV5-1
J gene: TRBJ2-5
clone size: .
CDR3 protein: CASSLVPGTGGQLETQYF
CDR3 DNA: TGCGCCAGCAGCTTGGTTCCCGGGACAGGGGGCCAATTGGAGACCCAGTACTTC

D gene: TRBD2
V gene: TRBV3-1/TRBV3-2
J gene: TRBJ2-3
clone size: .
CDR3 protein: CASSQAGGTDTQYF
CDR3 DNA: TGTGCCAGCAGCCAAGCGGGAGGGACAGATACGCAGTATTTT

D gene: TRBD2
V gene: TRBV3-1/TRBV3-2
J gene: TRBJ2-5
clone size: .
CDR3 protein: CASSQEMTSVRETQYF
CDR3 DNA: TGTGCCAGCAGCCAAGAGATGACTAGCGTGCGAGAGACCCAGTACTTC

D gene: .
V gene: TRBV19
J gene: TRBJ1-4
clone size: .
CDR3 protein: CASSSRVNEKLFF
CDR3 DNA: TGTGCCAGTAGTTCCAGGGTTAATGAAAAACTGTTTTTT

D gene: .
V gene: TRBV5-6
J gene: TRBJ2-7
clone size: .
CDR3 protein: CASSQLGTGVYEQYF
CDR3 DNA: TGTGCCAGCAGCCAACTAGGGACTGGCGTTTACGAGCAGTACTTC

D gene: .
V gene: TRBV19
J gene: TRBJ1-1
clone size: .
CDR3 protein: CASGDEVATEAFF
CDR3 DNA: TGTGCCAGTGGAGACGAGGTGGCCACTGAAGCTTTCTTT

D gene: TRBD1
V gene: TRBV7-2
J gene: TRBJ2-7
clone size: .
CDR3 protein: CASSLRTGASGEQYF
CDR3 DNA: TGTGCCAGCAGCTTAAGGACAGGGGCCTCGGGGGAGCAGTACTTC

D gene: .
V gene: TRBV7-8
J gene: TRBJ1-2
clone size: .
CDR3 protein: CASSEQRLYGYTF
CDR3 DNA: TGTGCCAGCAGTGAGCAGCGGCTCTATGGCTACACCTTC

D gene: .
V gene: TRBV4-1
J gene: TRBJ1-6
clone size: .
CDR3 protein: CASSQEGGVNNSPLHF
CDR3 DNA: TGCGCCAGCAGCCAAGAAGGAGGGGTCAACAATTCACCCCTCCACTTT

D gene: .
V gene: TRBV5-6
J gene: TRBJ2-2
clone size: .
CDR3 protein: CASSSGDSNTGELFF
CDR3 DNA: TGTGCCAGCAGCTCTGGGGACTCGAACACCGGGGAGCTGTTTTTT

D gene: TRBD2
V gene: TRBV29-1
J gene: TRBJ2-5
clone size: once
CDR3 protein: CSVSGRALTETQYF
CDR3 DNA: TGCAGCGTTAGCGGGAGGGCACTTACAGAGACCCAGTACTTC

D gene: TRBD1
V gene: TRBV27
J gene: TRBJ1-2
clone size: .
CDR3 protein: CASSSERDRLKGYTF
CDR3 DNA: TGTGCCAGCAGTTCAGAAAGGGACAGGCTAAAGGGCTACACCTTC

D gene: TRBD2
V gene: TRBV7-8
J gene: TRBJ2-1
clone size: once
CDR3 protein: CASSLAGGNEQFF
CDR3 DNA: TGTGCCAGCAGCCTAGCGGGAGGGAATGAGCAGTTCTTC

D gene: TRBD1
V gene: TRBV19
J gene: TRBJ1-6
clone size: .
CDR3 protein: CASSNQGADNSPLHF
CDR3 DNA: TGTGCCAGTAGTAACCAGGGGGCAGATAATTCACCCCTCCACTTT

D gene: TRBD1
V gene: TRBV3-1/TRBV3-2
J gene: TRBJ2-3
clone size: .
CDR3 protein: CASSQPTGVGTDTQYF
CDR3 DNA: TGTGCCAGCAGCCAACCGACAGGGGTCGGCACAGATACGCAGTATTTT

D gene: TRBD2
V gene: TRBV19
J gene: TRBJ2-3
clone size: .
CDR3 protein: CASSTLAGVRVPDTQYF
CDR3 DNA: TGTGCCAGTAGTACACTAGCGGGAGTCAGAGTGCCCGATACGCAGTATTTT

D gene: TRBD1
V gene: TRBV9
J gene: TRBJ2-3
clone size: .
CDR3 protein: CASSVATTGGTDTQYF
CDR3 DNA: TGTGCCAGCAGCGTAGCTACAACAGGGGGCACAGATACGCAGTATTTT

D gene: .
V gene: TRBV6-5
J gene: TRBJ1-6
clone size: .
CDR3 protein: CASSYVGGNNSPLHF
CDR3 DNA: TGTGCCAGCAGTTACGTTGGCGGGAATAATTCACCCCTCCACTTT

D gene: .
V gene: TRBV6-2/TRBV6-3
J gene: TRBJ2-5
clone size: .
CDR3 protein: CASSQPSPGSDGTQYF
CDR3 DNA: TGTGCCAGCAGTCAACCGAGCCCGGGGTCGGACGGGACCCAGTACTTC

D gene: .
V gene: TRBV10-3
J gene: TRBJ1-5
clone size: once
CDR3 protein: CAISETPGDQPQHF
CDR3 DNA: TGTGCCATCAGTGAAACTCCAGGGGATCAGCCCCAGCATTTT

D gene: TRBD2
V gene: TRBV10-1
J gene: TRBJ2-1
clone size: .
CDR3 protein: CASSVSSGNLYNEQFF
CDR3 DNA: TGCGCCAGCAGTGTTTCTAGCGGGAATCTTTACAATGAGCAGTTCTTC

D gene: .
V gene: TRBV7-9
J gene: TRBJ2-1
clone size: .
CDR3 protein: CASSFVALSYNEQFF
CDR3 DNA: TGTGCCAGCAGCTTTGTAGCGCTCTCCTACAATGAGCAGTTCTTC

D gene: .
V gene: TRBV3-1/TRBV3-2
J gene: TRBJ1-2
clone size: .
CDR3 protein: CASSQARGGVGYTF
CDR3 DNA: TGTGCCAGCAGCCAAGCGAGGGGCGGGGTCGGCTACACCTTC

D gene: TRBD1
V gene: TRBV5-6
J gene: TRBJ1-5
clone size: .
CDR3 protein: CASSLGTGSGQPQHF
CDR3 DNA: TGTGCCAGCAGCCTAGGGACAGGGAGCGGTCAGCCCCAGCATTTT

D gene: .
V gene: TRBV30
J gene: TRBJ1-5
clone size: once
CDR3 protein: CAWSVLGLGQPQHF
CDR3 DNA: TGTGCCTGGAGTGTACTCGGGTTGGGTCAGCCCCAGCATTTT

D gene: .
V gene: TRBV9
J gene: TRBJ1-3
clone size: .
CDR3 protein: CASSPTSGNTIYF
CDR3 DNA: TGTGCCAGCAGCCCGACATCGGGAAACACCATATATTTT

D gene: TRBD1
V gene: TRBV19
J gene: TRBJ1-1
clone size: .
CDR3 protein: CASSLGQGGNTEAFF
CDR3 DNA: TGTGCCAGTAGTCTGGGACAGGGCGGGAACACTGAAGCTTTCTTT

D gene: .
V gene: TRBV29-1
J gene: TRBJ1-6
clone size: .
CDR3 protein: CSAQPHRGAGSPLHF
CDR3 DNA: TGCAGCGCTCAGCCACACCGGGGGGCCGGATCACCCCTCCACTTT

D gene: .
V gene: TRBV4-1
J gene: TRBJ2-3
clone size: .
CDR3 protein: CASSISTDTQYF
CDR3 DNA: TGCGCCAGCAGCATAAGCACAGATACGCAGTATTTT

D gene: .
V gene: TRBV28
J gene: TRBJ2-7
clone size: .
CDR3 protein: CASSDMTYEQYF
CDR3 DNA: TGTGCCAGCTCGGACATGACCTACGAGCAGTACTTC

D gene: .
V gene: TRBV15
J gene: TRBJ2-7
clone size: .
CDR3 protein: CATSRETGEQYF
CDR3 DNA: TGTGCCACCAGCAGAGAAACAGGCGAGCAGTACTTC

D gene: .
V gene: TRBV27
J gene: TRBJ1-1
clone size: .
CDR3 protein: CASSFGGGFGTTEAFF
CDR3 DNA: TGTGCCAGCAGTTTTGGGGGGGGGTTTGGAACCACTGAAGCTTTCTTT

D gene: TRBD2
V gene: TRBV7-2
J gene: TRBJ2-3
clone size: .
CDR3 protein: CASSLEAGADTQYF
CDR3 DNA: TGTGCCAGCAGCTTGGAAGCGGGAGCAGATACGCAGTATTTT

D gene: TRBD2
V gene: TRBV5-6
J gene: TRBJ2-7
clone size: .
CDR3 protein: CASSFGTSGTYEQYF
CDR3 DNA: TGTGCCAGCAGCTTCGGGACTAGCGGGACCTACGAGCAGTACTTC

D gene: .
V gene: TRBV10-2
J gene: TRBJ2-3
clone size: .
CDR3 protein: CASSESMGTWPGTDTQYF
CDR3 DNA: TGCGCCAGCAGTGAGTCGATGGGGACATGGCCCGGCACAGATACGCAGTATTTT

D gene: .
V gene: TRBV30
J gene: TRBJ1-2
clone size: .
CDR3 protein: CAWSLGLKDYGYTF
CDR3 DNA: TGTGCCTGGAGTTTGGGGCTCAAAGACTATGGCTACACCTTC

D gene: TRBD2
V gene: TRBV5-1
J gene: TRBJ2-1
clone size: .
CDR3 protein: CASSPPSGSSYNEQFF
CDR3 DNA: TGCGCCAGCAGCCCCCCGAGCGGGAGCTCCTACAATGAGCAGTTCTTC

D gene: TRBD1
V gene: TRBV7-6
J gene: TRBJ1-6
clone size: .
CDR3 protein: CASSLGGQGATYNSPLHF
CDR3 DNA: TGTGCCAGCAGCTTAGGGGGACAGGGGGCAACCTATAATTCACCCCTCCACTTT